A single T cell receptor beta chain is shown here with its context. The data stem from a study of shared clonotypes between healthy human individuals. The overall study: Researchers drew samples from two women and a few men aged 18 to 49. The study used three CD4 naive, three CD4 memory, two CD8 naive and one CD8 memory plate per donor.

Sequencing was performed with immunoSEQ multiplex PCR; in TCRdb, only in-frame clones are kept and a portion is missing. This table has 2,500,000 or so clones, over 85% appearing once. Germline assignment: CDR1 SGHVS and CDR2 FQNEAQ. The CDR3 contains 15 residues. Trimming took 5 bases from V and 5 from J, leaving 18 bases between them. The sequencing input was naive CD4+ T cells from PBMCs. Subset denoted: CD45RA+ positively selected. The TCR sequence derives from a man in his late teens or twenties in good health. Some clones in this sample may be carry-over from other donors' samples. The chain combines TRBV7-8 with TRBJ2-5, with D possibly matching TRBD1 (5 bases). CDR3 residues: CASSPNSGIGETQYF. DNA of the CDR3: TGTGCCAGCAGCCCTAACTCAGGGATTGGGGAGACCCAGTACTTC.